Presented here are 5 T cell receptor beta chains from one specimen sequenced in a study of a mutant IDH1 vaccine in newly diagnosed glioma. For these TCRs, the target antigens are not known. Time point defined: week 23, last vaccination. With topical imiquimod, each dose of the vaccine consisted of 300 ug of mutant IDH1 20-mer peptide. Sequencing used immunoSEQ multiplex PCR; TCRdb keeps in-frame clones, though not all of them. The table includes some 31,000 clones, roughly 80% detected once. Source: PBMCs, taken from a glioma patient whose treatment included an IDH1 peptide vaccine. These receptors all come from a young woman with glioma.

The V call is TRBV11-3, the J call TRBJ2-7, with TRBD1 matching 7 bases. The V segment lost 3 bases and the J segment 5 bases; nucleotides outside the gene matches: 7. The CDR3 has 14 amino acids. From germline, CDR1 is SGHNT and CDR2 YENEEA. This CDR3 reads CASSFGGQNHEQYF. CDR3 nucleotide sequence: TGTGCCAGCAGCTTTGGGGGACAGAACCACGAGCAGTACTTC.

The gene calls are TRBV4-2 and TRBJ2-1; D ambiguous. This CDR3 is 16 amino acids long. Trimming stripped 0 bases from V and 0 bases from J, with 9 bases between. Per germline, CDR1 LGHNA and CDR2 YNFKEQ. For the CDR3, the DNA is TGTGCCAGCAGCCAAGAGAACTACCCCTCCTACAATGAGCAGTTCTTC. This gives the protein CASSQENYPSYNEQFF.

The chain links TRBV19 to TRBJ2-1; D is uncertain. The CDR3 spans 14 residues. Germline CDR1 and CDR2: LNHDA and SQIVND (reference sequence). Between the trimmed V and J ends, which lost 6 bases and 4 bases, there was a span of 13 bases. The CDR3 DNA sequence: TGTGCCAGTAGCCACAAGGGCGCATACAATGAGCAGTTCTTC. Translated: CASSHKGAYNEQFF.

The chain has TRBV7-9 and TRBJ1-2; 7 bases align to TRBD1. The CDR3 loop spans 17 amino acids. With 4 bases clipped from V and 2 bases from J, the junction kept 13 bases outside the gene matches. Germline V gene sequence: CDR1 SEHNR, CDR2 FQNEAQ (reference sequence). CDR3 sequence: CASSSSVSRGGNYGYTF. DNA for the CDR3: TGTGCCAGCAGCTCCTCAGTTTCCAGGGGGGGAAACTATGGCTACACCTTC.

V and J are TRBV15 and TRBJ2-7; D is uncertain. There are 13 residues in the CDR3. CDR1 LNHNV and CDR2 YYDKDF come from the germline V gene (reference sequence). V was pared by 3 bases and J by 3 bases, with 9 bases between. The CDR3 sequence is CATSRGKNYEQYF. CDR3 coding DNA: TGTGCCACCAGCAGGGGTAAAAACTACGAGCAGTACTTC.